The sample holds a few counts of the clone carrying this T cell receptor (beta chain). Antigen specificity is unknown. This entry is derived from a study of identical twins. General study findings and limits: Weaker excess sharing between twins was seen in beta out-of-frame sequences. Alpha sequences that were out-of-frame and twin-shared showed an excess of low generation probability.

The CDR3 contains 18 residues. The V gene's germline CDR1 is SGHAT and CDR2 FQDESV (reference sequence). J gave up 12 bases and V 5 bases, and 23 bases lay outside the gene matches. Using its own MiXCR run on the 5' RACE reads, TCRdb lists one record per CDR3 protein. The sample lists about 530,000 distinct CDR3 sequences; approximately 20% were seen once. All of the donors were Caucasians in good health. These data also formed part of another study, on yellow fever vaccine responses in identical twins. That source reports: Among the twins, the vaccine T cell response reportedly seemed partly convergent and partly personalized.

Sequencing used CD4+ T cells sorted from blood. The chain is built from TRBV11-1 and TRBJ2-1; 9 bases line up with TRBD2. The receptor comes from a woman aged 18-30 years in good health. CDR3 in DNA: TGTGCCAGCAGCCCCGAGATTCGCCGTGCGGGAGGGCCCCTGGGGCAGTTCTTC. Amino acid sequence: CASSPEIRRAGGPLGQFF. The full variable domain, its missing parts supplied by reference TRBV11-1 and TRBJ2-1, is EAEVAQSPRYKITEKSQAVAFWCDPISGHATLYWYRQILGQGPELLVQFQDESVVDDSQLPKDRFSAERLKGVDSTLKIQPAELGDSAMYLCASSPEIRRAGGPLGQFFGPGTRLTVL.